The 8 T cell receptor beta chains presented below share a single source sample, sequenced in a study of CD8+ T cells in alopecia areata. The treatment is: oral pan-JAK inhibitor, 5-10 mg twice daily. Sequencing used cDNA as its template, made by extracting RNA and reverse transcribing it. The repertoire was sequenced with immunoSEQ multiplex PCR; TCRdb's copy has only in-frame clones and lacks some. The sample shows 150,000 to 200,000 clones, roughly 64% of them seen only once. Sequenced material: CD4+ T cells sorted from blood, taken at week 24, from a patient treated with tofacitinib. The receptor source for this set is a human donor with alopecia areata.

About this clone: As the CDR3 is not closed by the conserved phenylalanine or tryptophan, this likely results from a read error. The limits of the CDR3 on the DNA are not certain, so only TCRdb's listed CDR3 is given. This rearrangement joins TRBV5-6 to TRBJ1-1. A total of 13 residues make up the CDR3, ends included. Germline lookup yields CDR1 SGHDT and CDR2 YYEEEE. The CDR3 region is CASSAWTGRTPLA.

In its sample, this clone was seen many times. V usage is TRBV19 and J usage is TRBJ2-1; TRBD2 matches 7 bases. The CDR3 totals 18 residues. Per the germline V gene, CDR1 is LNHDA and CDR2 is SQIVND (reference sequence). Trimming removed 7 bases from V and 4 bases from J; junction bases left unmatched: 19. For the CDR3, the DNA is TGTGCCAGTACCAACCCCCCGGGGGAGGGCCGCACTTACAATGAGCAGTTCTTC. It encodes CASTNPPGEGRTYNEQFF.

The V and J genes are TRBV9 and TRBJ2-3; maybe TRBD2 (6 bases). Germline CDR1 reads SGDLS; CDR2 reads YYNGEE. Deletions cut 4 bases from V and 5 bases from J, with 17 bases between. This CDR3 has 15 amino acids. CDR3 region: CASSFSGPGGDTQYF. CDR3 nucleotides: TGTGCCAGCAGCTTTAGCGGTCCCGGGGGAGATACGCAGTATTTT. Full variable domain (rest looked up from reference TRBV9 and TRBJ2-3): DSGVTQTPKHLITATGQRVTLRCSPRSGDLSVYWYQQSLDQGLQFLIQYYNGEERAKGNILERFSAQQFPDLHSELNLSSLELGDSALYFCASSFSGPGGDTQYFGPGTRLTVL.

V gene TRBV30 combines with J gene TRBJ2-1; D is undetermined. CDR1 GTSNPN and CDR2 SVGIG come from the germline V gene (reference sequence). Deletions cut 3 bases from V and 4 bases from J, with 4 bases between. The CDR3 covers 11 residues. The CDR3 DNA follows: TGTGCCTGGAGGGCTTACAATGAGCAGTTCTTC. As protein: CAWRAYNEQFF.

This chain links TRBV10-3 with TRBJ2-2; possibly TRBD1 or TRBD2 for D (6 bases each). Germline CDR1 and CDR2: ENHRY and SYGVKD. The V and J ends lost 1 base and 0 bases respectively, with 18 bases between them. This CDR3 has 19 residues. The CDR3 coding sequence is TGTGCCATCAGTGAGTTTGGAACGGGGGCAGGGGCGAACACCGGGGAGCTGTTTTTT. Protein product: CAISEFGTGAGANTGELFF.

This clone was picked up a small number of times. The CDR3 DNA sequence: TGTGCCAGTAGGTCCGGTACACTAGCCAAAAACATTCAGTACTTC. Its translation is CASRSGTLAKNIQYF. The chain has TRBV19 and TRBJ2-4; D remains unclear. This CDR3 is 15 amino acids long. The V gene's germline CDR1 is LNHDA and CDR2 SQIVND (reference sequence). Trimming removed 6 bases from V and 0 bases from J, with 12 bases in between.

The genes are TRBV6-1 and TRBJ1-2; D is undetermined. V shed 3 bases and J shed 6 bases, with 11 bases lying between them. This CDR3 is 13 amino acids long. The germline V gene has CDR1 MNHNS and CDR2 SASEGT. The CDR3 loop is CASSDSASDGYTF. CDR3 DNA: TGTGCCAGCAGTGATAGCGCTTCCGATGGCTACACCTTC.

This clone was observed a few times. V usage is TRBV19 and J usage is TRBJ2-6, with D possibly TRBD2 on 5 matching bases. Germline V gene sequence: CDR1 LNHDA, CDR2 SQIVND (reference sequence). The CDR3 totals 15 residues. Trimming took off 3 bases at V and 2 bases at J, with 8 bases between the two ends. The CDR3 DNA sequence: TGTGCCAGTAGTATTCGGGATCCTGGGGCCAACGTCCTGACTTTC. It specifies CASSIRDPGANVLTF. Full variable domain (rest looked up from reference TRBV19 and TRBJ2-6): DGGITQSPKYLFRKEGQNVTLSCEQNLNHDAMYWYRQDPGQGLRLIYYSQIVNDFQKGDIAEGYSVSREKKESFPLTVTSAQKNPTAFYLCASSIRDPGANVLTFGAGSRLTVL.